Below are 12 T cell receptor beta chains sequenced from a single sample in a study of T cell repertoires in cytomegalovirus infection. Using its own MiXCR run on the reads, TCRdb lists one record per CDR3 protein. The sample lists 800,000 to 950,000 distinct CDR3 sequences; 30% to 35% were seen once. These receptors lack a known antigen. Sequences were derived from cultured CD8+ T cells from PBMCs, sampled from culture after CMV antigen stimulation. Source of these receptors: a human donor in good health (CMV status not recorded). Some clones in this sample may be carry-over from other donors' samples.

CDR3 nucleotides: TGTGCCAGCAGCTTAGATGGAAGCGGGGGGCCCAAAAACATTCAGTACTTC. Amino acid sequence: CASSLDGSGGPKNIQYF. This sequence joins TRBV11-3 and TRBJ2-4, with 9 bases identical to TRBD2. Germline assignment: CDR1 SGHNT and CDR2 YENEEA. Losses at the gene ends were 0 bases for V and 2 bases for J; bases not matched to a gene: 5. The length of the CDR3 is 17 residues.

This clonotype has ten or more counts. The gene calls are TRBV7-2 and TRBJ2-1; possibly TRBD1 for D (6 bases). Per the germline V gene, CDR1 is SGHTA and CDR2 is FQGNSA. With 3 bases removed from V and 8 bases from J, the gap between germline ends came to 20 bases. The CDR3 length is 16 residues. In nucleotides, the CDR3 is TGTGCCAGCAGCTTTTACGAGGGCAGGGGTGGCGATGAGCAGTTCTTC. Amino acids: CASSFYEGRGGDEQFF. The full variable domain, completed using reference TRBV7-2 and TRBJ2-1, is GAGVSQSPSNKVTEKGKDVELRCDPISGHTALYWYRQSLGQGLEFLIYFQGNSAPDKSGLPSDRFSAERTGGSVSTLTIQRTQQEDSAVYLCASSFYEGRGGDEQFFGPGTRLTVL.

Regarding this clonotype: A much larger clone differs by one base, so this may be a read error. The chain joins TRBV7-6 to TRBJ1-1; D is possibly TRBD1 (6 bases). Germline V gene lookup returns CDR1 SGHVS and CDR2 FNYEAQ. The CDR3 sequence is 15 residues long. As DNA, the CDR3 is TGTGCCAACAGCCCAGGACAGAGAGCCAACACTGAAGCTTTCTTT. Residues: CANSPGQRANTEAFF.

This clonotype was seen more than once but under ten times. The chain is built from TRBV19 and TRBJ1-1; 9 bases map to TRBD1. In germline, CDR1 is LNHDA, CDR2 SQIVND (reference sequence). This CDR3 is 16 amino acids long. The V and J ends lost 5 bases and 0 bases, in that order; junction bases with no gene match: 7. The CDR3 here is CASSPGTGRLNTEAFF. The CDR3 nucleotides are TGTGCCAGTAGTCCCGGGACAGGGAGATTGAACACTGAAGCTTTCTTT.

This sequence joins TRBV27 and TRBJ1-5; D not certain. Deletions cut 6 bases from V and 4 bases from J, with 10 bases between. Germline V gene sequence: CDR1 MNHEY, CDR2 SMNVEV (reference sequence). The CDR3 runs to 13 residues. CDR3 nucleotide sequence: TGTGCCAGCAGACCCCAAAGGAATCAGCCCCAGCATTTT. It codes for CASRPQRNQPQHF.

CDR3 nucleotides: TGTGCCAGCAGCTTAGGACAGTGGCTTGAAGCTTTCTTT. This encodes CASSLGQWLEAFF. The chain joins TRBV7-4 to TRBJ1-1; possible D gene TRBD1, 5 bases. The CDR3 consists of 13 residues. Per the germline V gene, CDR1 is SGHVT and CDR2 is SQSDAQ. V lost 1 base, J lost 7 bases, and 10 bases lay in between.

With respect to this clonotype: This likely stems from a read error, as it lies one base from a far larger clone. CDR3: CASSSRGPYERYF. The CDR3 DNA reads TGTGCCAGCAGCTCCAGAGGTCCCTACGAGCGGTACTTC. The J gene is TRBJ2-7, the V gene TRBV7-2; no clear D gene. The CDR3 is 13 residues long. The germline V gene encodes CDR1 SGHTA and CDR2 FQGNSA.

Only a few counts were recorded for this clonotype. V gene TRBV15 combines with J gene TRBJ2-7; D remains unclear. This CDR3 is 14 amino acids long. Germline V gene data show CDR1 as LNHNV and CDR2 as YYDKDF (reference sequence). The V and J ends lost 0 bases and 0 bases respectively, with 6 bases between them. Written as DNA, the CDR3 is TGTGCCACCAGCAGAGATGGGGACTCCTACGAGCAGTACTTC. Translated, it gives CATSRDGDSYEQYF.

The table lists this clonotype with a few counts. An end of the junction differs from the germline gene, which may be a read error. The chain combines TRBV7-7 with TRBJ2-3; 7 nucleotides agree with TRBD2. CDR3 length equals 13 residues. The germline V gene has CDR1 SSHAT and CDR2 FNYEAQ (reference sequence). CDR3 in DNA: TGTGCTAGCAGCCGCGGGGGAGCAGATACGCAGTATTTT. Translated: CASSRGGADTQYF.

This clonotype was detected only a few times. The chain carries TRBV27 and TRBJ1-2, with 10 bases fitting TRBD1. The ends lost 6 bases at V and 6 bases at J; junction bases unmatched: 7. Germline assignment: CDR1 MNHEY and CDR2 SMNVEV (reference sequence). The length of the CDR3 is 14 residues. The CDR3 coding sequence is TGTGCCAGCAGCCGTACCGGGACAGGGGATGGCTACACCTTC. Its translation is CASSRTGTGDGYTF.

The chain recombines TRBV7-6 with TRBJ2-7, with D possibly matching TRBD2 (5 bases). Per germline, CDR1 SGHVS and CDR2 FNYEAQ. This CDR3 comprises 14 residues. V was cut by 5 bases and J by 0 bases, with 11 bases left in between. CDR3 sequence: CASSTEGSSYEQYV. DNA for the CDR3: TGTGCCAGCAGCACCGAGGGAAGCTCCTACGAGCAGTACGTC.

The table lists this clonotype with a few counts. The CDR3, as DNA: TGTGCCAGCAGCCAAGTTAGACCTGACAGCAACTATGGCTACACCTTC. Protein: CASSQVRPDSNYGYTF. The chain is built from TRBV14 and TRBJ1-2, with D tentatively TRBD1 (5 bases). Germline values: CDR1 SGHDN, CDR2 FVKESK. CDR3 size: 16 residues. Between the trimmed V and J ends, which lost 1 base and 2 bases, there was a span of 14 bases.